Shown below are 17 T cell receptor beta chains from a single sample sequenced in a study of shared clonotypes between healthy human individuals. TCRdb's table, derived via immunoSEQ multiplex PCR, lists solely in-frame clones and lacks some. Of about a million clones listed, more than 60% are singletons. The sample consisted of memory CD4+ T cells sorted from blood. The subset is: CD45RA-negative fraction. Receptor source: a young man in good health.

This clone has ten or more counts. The rearrangement links TRBV7-9 to TRBJ1-1, with 9 bases identical to TRBD1. J lost 1 base, V lost 6 bases, and 3 bases had no gene match. CDR1 is SEHNR, CDR2 FQNEAQ, per germline (reference sequence). This CDR3 has 14 amino acids. The CDR3, as DNA: TGTGCCAGCAGGGACAGGGGCAGGAACACTGAAGCTTTCTTT. It codes for CASRDRGRNTEAFF.

This chain uses TRBV19 with TRBJ1-4; tentative D call: TRBD1 (5 bases). V shed 5 bases and J shed 6 bases, with 7 bases lying between them. CDR3 size: 12 residues. In germline, CDR1 is LNHDA, CDR2 SQIVND (reference sequence). CDR3 DNA: TGTGCCAGTAGTTCCAGGGATGAAAAACTGTTTTTT. Protein product: CASSSRDEKLFF.

The chain has TRBV9 and TRBJ2-2; 9 positions agree with TRBD2. Germline CDR1 reads SGDLS; CDR2 reads YYNGEE. The CDR3 is 17 residues long. Losses at the gene ends were 4 bases for V and 10 bases for J; bases not matched to a gene: 17. The CDR3 loop reads CASSSGTSGGGAEELFF. The DNA for the CDR3 is TGTGCCAGCAGCTCGGGTACCTCGGGCGGGGGGGCAGAGGAGCTGTTTTTT. The whole variable domain, filled in from reference TRBV9 and TRBJ2-2, reads DSGVTQTPKHLITATGQRVTLRCSPRSGDLSVYWYQQSLDQGLQFLIQYYNGEERAKGNILERFSAQQFPDLHSELNLSSLELGDSALYFCASSSGTSGGGAEELFFGEGSRLTVL.

The chain joins TRBV2 to TRBJ2-7; no reliable D call. The CDR3 extends over 12 amino acids. V lost 9 bases and J 2 bases, leaving 11 bases between the germline ends. Germline loops: CDR1 SNHLY, CDR2 FYNNEI. CDR3 sequence (DNA): TGTGCCAGTGGGGAAAACGCCTACGAGCAGTACTTC. Protein sequence: CASGENAYEQYF.

The genes are TRBV7-9 and TRBJ1-6; possible D gene TRBD1, 5 bases. The CDR3 spans 14 residues. Trimming took 6 bases from V and 6 from J, leaving 12 bases between them. Germline CDR1 is SEHNR and CDR2 is FQNEAQ (reference sequence). For the CDR3, the DNA is TGTGCCAGCAGTTCCGGGGGGATTAATTCACCCCTCCACTTT. This translates into CASSSGGINSPLHF.

The rearrangement uses TRBV2 and TRBJ1-4; D might be TRBD1 (5 bases). CDR1 is SNHLY, CDR2 FYNNEI, per germline. V gave up 4 bases and J gave up 4 bases, with 13 bases separating them. The CDR3 totals 15 residues. The CDR3 protein is CASSGAGVGNEKLFF. Here the CDR3 DNA reads TGTGCCAGCAGTGGCGCGGGGGTAGGTAATGAAAAACTGTTTTTT.

CDR3 residues: CASSFTGEINSPLHF. The CDR3 coding sequence is TGCGCCAGCAGCTTTACCGGGGAAATTAATTCACCCCTCCACTTT. V usage is TRBV5-1 and J usage is TRBJ1-6, with D unresolved. The CDR3 consists of 15 residues. V lost 2 bases, J lost 6 bases, and 12 bases lay in between. Germline lookup yields CDR1 SGHRS and CDR2 YFSETQ.

CDR3 loop: CASSQRTSGISEQFF. CDR3 coding DNA: TGCGCCAGCAGCCAGAGGACTAGCGGGATTAGTGAGCAGTTCTTC. This chain uses TRBV4-3 with TRBJ2-1; the match to TRBD2 covers 12 bases. The CDR3 extends over 15 amino acids. Per the germline V gene, CDR1 is LGHNA and CDR2 is YSLEER. J lost 9 bases, V lost 3 bases, and 6 bases had no gene match.

This clone was counted a few times. The chain combines TRBV7-2 with TRBJ1-5; D is unresolved. Trimming shortened V by 3 bases and J by 4 bases, and 19 bases separated the two germline ends. Germline V gene lookup returns CDR1 SGHTA and CDR2 FQGNSA. This CDR3 region has 17 residues. The CDR3 nucleotides are TGTGCCAGCAGCTTTGGACCCGCCGGACTTCCAAATCAGCCCCAGCATTTT. It specifies CASSFGPAGLPNQPQHF.

This chain links TRBV10-3 with TRBJ2-1; D unresolved. Germline-derived CDR1 and CDR2 are ENHRY and SYGVKD. Trimming stripped 3 bases from V and 0 bases from J, with 9 bases between. There are 15 residues in the CDR3. The CDR3 here is CAISDTASSYNEQFF. DNA for the CDR3: TGTGCCATCAGTGATACGGCAAGCTCCTACAATGAGCAGTTCTTC.

The chain joins TRBV28 to TRBJ1-1; D remains unclear. The CDR3 consists of 14 residues. Trimming removed 6 bases from V and 4 bases from J, with 15 bases in between. Germline loops: CDR1 MDHEN, CDR2 SYDVKM. CDR3 nucleotides: TGTGCCAGCAGCCGGACGGTACGAGGCACTGAAGCTTTCTTT. Translated: CASSRTVRGTEAFF.

This clone was seen at least ten times. V and J are TRBV10-3 and TRBJ2-3; 7 bases are a match to TRBD1. This CDR3 spans 15 amino acids. Germline V gene lookup returns CDR1 ENHRY and CDR2 SYGVKD. The ends lost 6 bases at V and 3 bases at J; junction bases unmatched: 9. The CDR3 loop is CAIRRQGVRTDTQYF. In nucleotides, the CDR3 is TGTGCCATCAGGAGACAGGGTGTAAGAACAGATACGCAGTATTTT.

The chain recombines TRBV5-6 with TRBJ2-7; possibly TRBD2 for D (6 bases). V lost 0 bases, J lost 1 base, and 11 bases lay in between. This CDR3 spans 15 amino acids. Germline V CDR1 and CDR2: SGHDT, YYEEEE. This chain's CDR3 is CASSLGPAGSYEQYF. The CDR3 nucleotides are TGTGCCAGCAGCTTGGGCCCAGCGGGTTCCTACGAGCAGTACTTC.

The chain links TRBV28 to TRBJ2-7; 10 bases are shared with TRBD1. This CDR3 has 15 amino acids. After removal of 3 bases from V and 3 bases from J, the junction contained 5 bases not matched to a gene. The V gene's germline CDR1 is MDHEN and CDR2 SYDVKM. The CDR3 spells CASSFTGTGVYEQYF. The CDR3, as DNA: TGTGCCAGCAGTTTCACCGGGACAGGGGTCTACGAGCAGTACTTC.

The chain recombines TRBV10-3 with TRBJ1-4, with D hard to call. The ends were cut back, 0 bases at V and 8 bases at J, with 13 bases in the middle. The CDR3 loop spans 15 amino acids. CDR1 is ENHRY and CDR2 is SYGVKD in the germline V gene. CDR3 in amino acids: CAISESSGVVEKLFF. CDR3 bases: TGTGCCATCAGTGAGTCGTCTGGGGTTGTAGAAAAACTGTTTTTT.

Only a few counts were recorded for this clone. An end of the junction differs from the germline gene, which may be a read error. V and J are TRBV7-7 and TRBJ2-2; D not certain. The CDR3 covers 13 residues. From germline, CDR1 is SSHAT and CDR2 FNYEAQ (reference sequence). CDR3 protein: CASSLLRTGELFF. CDR3 coding DNA: TGTGCTAGCAGCTTACTCCGAACCGGGGAGCTGTTTTTT.

The chain joins TRBV6-5 to TRBJ2-7, with a tentative D call TRBD1 (6 bases). Germline-derived CDR1 and CDR2 are MNHEY and SVGAGI. This CDR3 has 15 amino acids. Trimming removed 0 bases from V and 1 base from J, with 10 bases in between. CDR3 nucleotides: TGTGCCAGCAGTTACTCCCGGACAGCTTCCTACGAGCAGTACTTC. This codes for CASSYSRTASYEQYF.